The rows below give T cell receptor beta chains drawn from one sample of a study of shared clonotypes between healthy human individuals. Clones were sequenced by immunoSEQ multiplex PCR, and TCRdb holds only the in-frame ones, with some missing. The sample has about 490,000 clones, roughly 85% seen once. Sequencing used PBMCs. These receptor sequences come from a woman in her thirties or forties in good health. Some clones in this sample may be carry-over from other donors' samples. Each CDR3 is given with its conserved first and last residue. The D gene is left open where the match is weak. Clone size is given for some rows only: seen once, a few or many times, or a class if the clone is expanded.

J gene,D gene,clone size,V gene,CDR3 protein,CDR3 DNA
TRBJ1-5,-,-,TRBV7-2,CASSFNTFLWPQHF,TGTGCCAGCAGCTTTAATACCTTCTTGTGGCCCCAGCATTTT
TRBJ2-7,-,-,TRBV7-9,CASSLTHEQYF,TGTGCCAGCAGCTTGACCCACGAGCAGTACTTC
TRBJ1-1,TRBD1,once,TRBV4-1,CASSQFMPGDRAFNAEAFF,TGCGCCAGCAGCCAATTTATGCCGGGGGACAGGGCCTTTAACGCTGAAGCTTTCTTT
TRBJ1-3,-,-,TRBV6-5,CASSSGFYGNTIYF,TGTGCCAGCAGCTCAGGGTTTTATGGAAACACCATATATTTT
TRBJ2-1,-,many,TRBV15,CATSPGAHNEQFF,TGTGCCACCTCCCCCGGGGCCCACAATGAGCAGTTCTTC
TRBJ2-1,TRBD1,few,TRBV27,CASSLRWDRVYNEQFF,TGTGCCAGCAGTTTAAGGTGGGACAGGGTTTACAATGAGCAGTTCTTC
TRBJ2-1,-,-,TRBV7-8,CASSLEIRGVEQFF,TGTGCCAGCAGCTTAGAAATACGGGGTGTTGAGCAGTTCTTC
TRBJ2-5,-,-,TRBV6-5,CASKNRDNQETQYF,TGTGCCAGCAAGAACCGGGACAATCAAGAGACCCAGTACTTC
TRBJ2-7,TRBD1,-,TRBV5-8,CASSAHQQGSEQYF,TGTGCCAGCAGCGCCCACCAACAGGGGAGCGAGCAGTACTTC
TRBJ1-2,-,once,TRBV5-1,CASSLDGVGYTF,TGCGCCAGCAGCTTGGACGGGGTCGGCTACACCTTC
TRBJ2-1,-,-,TRBV9,CASSTLYNEQFF,TGTGCCAGCAGCACCCTGTACAATGAGCAGTTCTTC
TRBJ2-1,TRBD2,-,TRBV4-2,CASSQEAQREWNEQFF,TGTGCCAGCAGCCAAGAAGCCCAGCGGGAGTGGAATGAGCAGTTCTTC
TRBJ1-1,-,-,TRBV10-3,CAISSLGPNTEAFF,TGTGCCATTTCTAGTCTAGGACCTAACACTGAAGCTTTCTTT
TRBJ2-7,-,-,TRBV5-1,CASSLGGTLAYEQYF,TGCGCCAGCAGCTTGGGAGGGACGTTAGCCTACGAGCAGTACTTC
TRBJ2-2,-,-,TRBV5-6,CASSLERNTGELFF,TGTGCCAGCAGCTTAGAGAGAAACACCGGGGAGCTGTTTTTT
TRBJ2-7,-,-,TRBV27,CATWGVRSSYEQYF,TGTGCCACCTGGGGGGTGCGAAGCTCCTACGAGCAGTACTTC
TRBJ2-1,-,few,TRBV6-1,CASSEALQGREQFF,TGTGCCAGCAGTGAAGCGCTGCAGGGTCGTGAGCAGTTCTTC
TRBJ2-7,-,-,TRBV28,CASSLGSPSGEYEQYF,TGTGCCAGCAGTTTAGGCTCGCCTAGTGGAGAATACGAGCAGTACTTC
TRBJ1-3,-,-,TRBV5-4,CASSLSRSSGNTIYF,TGTGCCAGCAGCCTAAGTAGGAGCTCTGGAAACACCATATATTTT
TRBJ1-5,-,-,TRBV30,CAWSAGPRRQPQHF,TGTGCCTGGAGTGCCGGACCTCGCCGTCAGCCCCAGCATTTT
TRBJ1-1,TRBD1,few,TRBV2,CASSLGQGDTEAFF,TGTGCCAGCAGCCTTGGGCAGGGGGACACTGAAGCTTTCTTT
TRBJ2-2,-,-,TRBV28,CASEGEFTGSLNTGELFF,TGTGCCAGCGAGGGCGAATTTACAGGGTCCTTGAACACCGGGGAGCTGTTTTTT
TRBJ2-1,TRBD2,-,TRBV6-5,CASSHRREVPNERFF,TGTGCCAGCAGTCACAGGCGGGAGGTTCCCAATGAGCGGTTCTTC
TRBJ2-3,-,-,TRBV27,CASSLFSGVVDTQYF,TGTGCCAGCAGTTTATTCTCGGGAGTGGTGGATACGCAGTATTTT
TRBJ1-1,TRBD1,-,TRBV4-3,CASSQGRDRGLLSTEAFF,TGCGCCAGCAGCCAAGGACGGGACAGGGGGCTGTTGAGCACTGAAGCTTTCTTT
TRBJ2-7,TRBD2,-,TRBV5-1,CASSLDLAAGSYEQYF,TGCGCCAGCAGCTTGGATCTGGCAGCGGGGAGCTACGAGCAGTACTTC
TRBJ1-1,TRBD1,-,TRBV30,CAWSSLLPGGDTEAFF,TGTGCCTGGAGTTCCCTTTTGCCAGGGGGGGACACTGAAGCTTTCTTT
TRBJ1-1,-,-,TRBV6-5,CASSLGREAFF,TGTGCCAGCAGCCTGGGAAGGGAAGCTTTCTTT
TRBJ2-3,TRBD1,-,TRBV6-4,CASSVIPGQGIDTQYF,TGTGCCAGCAGTGTGATACCGGGACAGGGGATAGATACGCAGTATTTT
TRBJ1-2,TRBD1,-,TRBV27,CASSLHGQGGGYTF,TGTGCCAGCAGTTTGCACGGACAGGGGGGTGGCTACACCTTC
TRBJ2-7,TRBD1,-,TRBV19,CASSGGLGQGSSYEQYF,TGTGCCAGTAGTGGGGGACTTGGACAGGGAAGCTCCTACGAGCAGTACTTC